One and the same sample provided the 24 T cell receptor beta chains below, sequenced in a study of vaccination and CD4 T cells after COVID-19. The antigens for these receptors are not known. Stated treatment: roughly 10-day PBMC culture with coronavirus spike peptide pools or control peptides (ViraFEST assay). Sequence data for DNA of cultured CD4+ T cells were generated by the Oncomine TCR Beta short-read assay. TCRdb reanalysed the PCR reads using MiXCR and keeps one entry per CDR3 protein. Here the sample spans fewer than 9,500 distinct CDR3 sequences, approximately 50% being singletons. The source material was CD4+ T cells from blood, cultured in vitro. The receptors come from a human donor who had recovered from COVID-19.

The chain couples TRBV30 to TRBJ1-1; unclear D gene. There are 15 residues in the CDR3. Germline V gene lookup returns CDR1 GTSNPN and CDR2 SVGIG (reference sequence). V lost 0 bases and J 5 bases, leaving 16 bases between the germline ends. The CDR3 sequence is CAWSVRPQLRTEAFF. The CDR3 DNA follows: TGTGCCTGGAGTGTAAGACCCCAGTTGAGGACTGAAGCTTTCTTT.

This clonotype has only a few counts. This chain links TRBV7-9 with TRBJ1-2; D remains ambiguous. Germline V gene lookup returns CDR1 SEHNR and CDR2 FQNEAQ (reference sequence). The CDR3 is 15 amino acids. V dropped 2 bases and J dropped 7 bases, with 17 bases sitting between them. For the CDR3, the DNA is TGTGCCAGCAGCTTATCGGGAGGAAGCAGGATTGGCTACACCTTC. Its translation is CASSLSGGSRIGYTF. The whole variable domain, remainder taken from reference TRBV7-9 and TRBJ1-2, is DTGVSQNPRHKITKRGQNVTFRCDPISEHNRLYWYRQTLGQGPEFLTYFQNEAQLEKSRLLSDRFSAERPKGSFSTLEIQRTEQGDSAMYLCASSLSGGSRIGYTFGSGTRLTVV.

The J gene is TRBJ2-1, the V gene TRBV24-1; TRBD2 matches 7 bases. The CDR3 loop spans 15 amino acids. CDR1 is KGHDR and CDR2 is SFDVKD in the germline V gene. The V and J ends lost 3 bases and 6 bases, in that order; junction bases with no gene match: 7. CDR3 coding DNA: TGTGCCACCAGTGATAGAGCGGGGCGGCCCAATGAGCAGTTCTTC. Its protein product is CATSDRAGRPNEQFF.

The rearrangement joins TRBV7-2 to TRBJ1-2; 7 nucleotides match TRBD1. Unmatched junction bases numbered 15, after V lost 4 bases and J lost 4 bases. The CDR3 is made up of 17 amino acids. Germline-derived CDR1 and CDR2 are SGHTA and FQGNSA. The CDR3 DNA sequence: TGTGCCAGCAGCTCCAATTCGAAAGGGGGCCGGGGCTATGGCTACACCTTC. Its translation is CASSSNSKGGRGYGYTF.

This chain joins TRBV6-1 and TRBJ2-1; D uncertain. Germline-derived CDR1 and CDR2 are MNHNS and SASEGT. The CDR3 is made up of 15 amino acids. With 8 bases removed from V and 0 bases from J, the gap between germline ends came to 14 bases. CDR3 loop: CASRYEQSSYNEQFF. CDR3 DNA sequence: TGTGCCAGCCGCTATGAACAGAGCTCCTACAATGAGCAGTTCTTC.

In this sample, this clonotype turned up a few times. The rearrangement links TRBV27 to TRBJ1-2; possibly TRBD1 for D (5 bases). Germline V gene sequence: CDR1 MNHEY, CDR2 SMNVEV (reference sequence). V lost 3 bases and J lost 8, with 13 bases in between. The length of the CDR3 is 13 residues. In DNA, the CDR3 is TGTGCCAGCAGTTTGTTCAGGGAGGGCGGCTACACCTTC. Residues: CASSLFREGGYTF.

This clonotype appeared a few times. Written as DNA, the CDR3 is TGTGCCAGCAGTGAAGCTCAGGGGCCCTATGGCTACACCTTC. Its translation is CASSEAQGPYGYTF. The chain is built from TRBV6-1 and TRBJ1-2; D might be TRBD1 (6 bases). The CDR3 has 14 residues. V was clipped by 0 bases and J by 4 bases, with 9 bases between them. Germline CDR1 MNHNS, CDR2 SASEGT.

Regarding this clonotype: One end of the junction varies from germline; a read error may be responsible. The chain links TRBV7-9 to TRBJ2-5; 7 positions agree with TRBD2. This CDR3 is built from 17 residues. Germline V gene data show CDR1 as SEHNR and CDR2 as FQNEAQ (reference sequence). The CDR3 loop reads CASSDLSGAKNQETQYF. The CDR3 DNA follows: TGCGCCAGCAGCGACCTAAGCGGGGCGAAGAACCAAGAGACCCAGTACTTC.

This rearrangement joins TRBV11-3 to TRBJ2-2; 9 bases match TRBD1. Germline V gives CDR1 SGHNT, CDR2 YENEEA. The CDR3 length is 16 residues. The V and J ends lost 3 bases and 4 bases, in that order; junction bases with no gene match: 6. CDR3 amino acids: CASSFRQGDFTGELFF. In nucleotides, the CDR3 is TGTGCCAGCAGCTTTAGACAGGGGGATTTCACCGGGGAGCTGTTTTTT.

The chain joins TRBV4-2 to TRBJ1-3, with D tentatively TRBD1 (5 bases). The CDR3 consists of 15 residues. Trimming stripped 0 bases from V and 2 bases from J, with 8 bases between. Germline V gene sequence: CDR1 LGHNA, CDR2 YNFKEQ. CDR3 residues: CASSQDGGAGNTIYF. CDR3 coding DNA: TGTGCCAGCAGCCAAGACGGAGGGGCTGGAAACACCATATATTTT.

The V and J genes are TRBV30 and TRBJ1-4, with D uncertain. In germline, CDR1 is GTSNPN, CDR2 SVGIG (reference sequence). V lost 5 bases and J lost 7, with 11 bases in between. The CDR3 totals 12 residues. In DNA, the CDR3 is TGTGCCTGGGAGGGTTTGACTGAAAAACTGTTTTTT. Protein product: CAWEGLTEKLFF.

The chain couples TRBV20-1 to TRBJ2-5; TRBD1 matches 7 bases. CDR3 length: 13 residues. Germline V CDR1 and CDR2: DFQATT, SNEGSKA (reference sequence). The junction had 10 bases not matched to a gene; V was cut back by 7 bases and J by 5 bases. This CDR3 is CSGTKGGEETQYF. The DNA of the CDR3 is TGCAGTGGGACGAAAGGGGGCGAGGAGACCCAGTACTTC.

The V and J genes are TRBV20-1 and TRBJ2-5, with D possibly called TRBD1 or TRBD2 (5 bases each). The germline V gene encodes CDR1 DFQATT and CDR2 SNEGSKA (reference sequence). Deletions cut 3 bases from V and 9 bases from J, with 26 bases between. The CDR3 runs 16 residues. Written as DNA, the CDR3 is TGCAGTGCTAGTGACTGGGGCCGGGGATTCCAACGGGCCCAGTACTTC. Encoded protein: CSASDWGRGFQRAQYF.

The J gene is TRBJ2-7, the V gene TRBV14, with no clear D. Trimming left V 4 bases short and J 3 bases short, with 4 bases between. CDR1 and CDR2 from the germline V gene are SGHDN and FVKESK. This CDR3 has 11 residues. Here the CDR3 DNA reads TGTGCCAGCAGCCGCAACTACGAGCAGTACTTC. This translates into CASSRNYEQYF. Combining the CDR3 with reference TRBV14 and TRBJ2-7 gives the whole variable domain EAGVTQFPSHSVIEKGQTVTLRCDPISGHDNLYWYRRVMGKEIKFLLHFVKESKQDESGMPNNRFLAERTGGTYSTLKVQPAELEDSGVYFCASSRNYEQYFGPGTRLTVT.

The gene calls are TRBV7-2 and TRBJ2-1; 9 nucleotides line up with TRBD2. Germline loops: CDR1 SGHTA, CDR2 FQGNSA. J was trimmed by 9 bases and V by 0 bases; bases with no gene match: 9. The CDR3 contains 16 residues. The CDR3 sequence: CASSLATGTSSSEQFF. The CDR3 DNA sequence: TGTGCCAGCAGCTTAGCTACCGGGACTAGCAGCTCTGAGCAGTTCTTC.

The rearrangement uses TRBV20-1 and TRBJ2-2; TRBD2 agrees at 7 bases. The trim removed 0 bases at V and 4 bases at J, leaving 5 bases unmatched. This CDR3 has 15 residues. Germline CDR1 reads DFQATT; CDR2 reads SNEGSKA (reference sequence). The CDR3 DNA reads TGCAGTGCTAGAGAGGGAGGGTTTGGCACCGGGGAGCTGTTTTTT. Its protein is CSAREGGFGTGELFF.

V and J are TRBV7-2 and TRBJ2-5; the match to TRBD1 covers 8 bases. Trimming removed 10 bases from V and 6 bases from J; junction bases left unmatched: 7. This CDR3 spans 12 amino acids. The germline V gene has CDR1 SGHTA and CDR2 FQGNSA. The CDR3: CATKTGDKTQYF. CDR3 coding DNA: TGTGCCACCAAGACAGGGGACAAGACCCAGTACTTC.

The CDR3 sequence: CASSPGAIYGYTF. The DNA for the CDR3 is TGTGCCAGCAGCCCCGGGGCGATATATGGCTACACCTTC. The chain joins TRBV12-3 or TRBV12-4 to TRBJ1-2; a possible D gene is TRBD1 (5 bases). The CDR3 length is 13 residues. V was pared by 6 bases and J by 5 bases, with 13 bases between.

CDR3 protein: CASSLGVQGTTNYGYTF. The CDR3 coding sequence is TGTGCCAGCAGTTTAGGGGTACAAGGGACCACTAACTATGGCTACACCTTC. The chain carries TRBV12-3 or TRBV12-4 and TRBJ1-2, with D possibly TRBD1 on 5 matching bases. The V end was cut by 1 base, the J end by 0 bases, with 15 bases between. This CDR3 is built from 17 residues.

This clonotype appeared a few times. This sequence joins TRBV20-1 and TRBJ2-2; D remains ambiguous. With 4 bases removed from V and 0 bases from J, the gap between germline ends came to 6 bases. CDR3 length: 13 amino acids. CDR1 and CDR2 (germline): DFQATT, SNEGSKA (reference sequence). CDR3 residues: CSATPANTGELFF. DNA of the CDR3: TGCAGTGCTACACCGGCGAACACCGGGGAGCTGTTTTTT.

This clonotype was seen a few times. CDR3 in DNA: TGTGCCAGCAGCCCGGGGACCTCTGAAGCTTTCTTT. It yields the protein CASSPGTSEAFF. The chain recombines TRBV5-5 with TRBJ1-1; maybe TRBD1 (5 bases). The germline V and J ends were trimmed by 4 bases and 6 bases, with 10 bases remaining between them. The germline gives CDR1 SGHKS, CDR2 YYEKEE (reference sequence). This CDR3 comprises 12 residues.

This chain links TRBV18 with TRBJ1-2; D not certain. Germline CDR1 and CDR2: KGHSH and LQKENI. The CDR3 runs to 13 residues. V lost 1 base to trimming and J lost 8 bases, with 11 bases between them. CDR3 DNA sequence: TGTGCCAGCTCACCACAGGGAAGGGAAGGCTACACCTTC. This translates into CASSPQGREGYTF.

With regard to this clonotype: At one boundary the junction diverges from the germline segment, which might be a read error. CDR3 residues: CASSLVRGGGNLELDF. CDR3 coding DNA: TGTGCCAGCAGTTTGGTTCGCGGCGGGGGGAACCTAGAGCTAGACTTC. The chain carries TRBV12-3 or TRBV12-4 and TRBJ2-7; 8 bases agree with TRBD2. The CDR3 is 16 amino acids.

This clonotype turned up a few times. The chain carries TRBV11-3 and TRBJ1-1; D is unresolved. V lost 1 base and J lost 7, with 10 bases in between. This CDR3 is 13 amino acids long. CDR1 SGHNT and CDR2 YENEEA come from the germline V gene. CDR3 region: CASSLGGGGEAFF. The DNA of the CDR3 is TGTGCCAGCAGCTTAGGGGGTGGCGGTGAAGCTTTCTTT.